The 12 T cell receptor beta chains reported below all come from one sample, sequenced in a study of chemoradiotherapy in HPV16-positive cancers. Data came from immunoSEQ multiplex PCR; TCRdb stores just in-frame clones and leaves some out. Here the sample spans almost 15,000 clones, roughly 88% being singletons. Specimen: blood, collected from a patient who underwent chemoradiotherapy. These TCRs come from a human donor with HPV-associated anogenital cancer.

The chain is built from TRBV11-2 and TRBJ2-4, with 10 bases aligning to TRBD1. Germline CDR1 and CDR2: SGHAT and FQNNGV. This CDR3 has 14 amino acids. After removal of 3 bases from V and 9 bases from J, the junction contained 5 bases not matched to a gene. CDR3 protein: CASSLRQGALIQYF. The CDR3 nucleotides read TGTGCCAGCAGCTTGAGACAGGGGGCACTCATTCAGTACTTC.

This sequence joins TRBV6-1 and TRBJ1-4; TRBD1 matches 9 bases. V was clipped by 4 bases and J by 7 bases; unmatched bases: 1. The CDR3 sequence is 13 residues long. Germline V CDR1 and CDR2: MNHNS, SASEGT. The CDR3 DNA is TGTGCCAGCAGTGGGACAGGGGTTGAAAAACTGTTTTTT. It yields the protein CASSGTGVEKLFF.

The chain uses TRBV5-8 and TRBJ1-5; D gene ambiguous. CDR3 size: 13 residues. V lost 0 bases and J lost 3, with 4 bases in between. The germline V gene encodes CDR1 SGHTS and CDR2 YDEGEE. The CDR3 loop reads CASSLVNNQPQHF. The CDR3 DNA follows: TGTGCCAGCAGCTTGGTTAACAATCAGCCCCAGCATTTT.

The chain joins TRBV28 to TRBJ1-2; maybe TRBD1 (6 bases). This CDR3 has 15 residues. V was shortened by 7 bases and J by 8 bases, with 23 bases between the two germline ends. Germline V gives CDR1 MDHEN, CDR2 SYDVKM. CDR3 sequence reads: CASTPGGRIREGYTF. The CDR3 DNA follows: TGTGCCAGCACCCCTGGGGGGCGCATCCGGGAGGGCTACACCTTC.

The chain carries TRBV11-2 and TRBJ1-1, with unresolved D. There are 14 residues in the CDR3. Germline V gene data show CDR1 as SGHAT and CDR2 as FQNNGV. V shed 4 bases and J shed 5 bases, with 14 bases lying between them. CDR3 residues: CASSSPRLGTEAFF. In nucleotides, the CDR3 is TGTGCCAGCAGCTCTCCTCGACTGGGGACTGAAGCTTTCTTT.

This clone was seen a few times. The chain carries TRBV5-1 and TRBJ2-2, with 7 positions matching TRBD1. V gave up 3 bases and J gave up 3 bases; unmatched junction bases: 11. The length of the CDR3 is 17 residues. The germline CDR1 and CDR2 sequences are SGHRS and YFSETQ. CDR3 region: CASSSGSRGPDTGELFF. The CDR3 DNA follows: TGCGCCAGCAGCTCGGGTTCGAGGGGGCCAGACACCGGGGAGCTGTTTTTT.

The rearrangement joins TRBV23-1 to TRBJ1-1; D gene unclear. TRBV23-1 is given ORF status, its function remaining uncertain. The germline V and J ends were trimmed by 0 bases and 3 bases, with 14 bases remaining between them. The CDR3 totals 16 residues. In DNA, the CDR3 is TGCGCCAGCAGTCAATCTAAGTCCTTCGAGGACACTGAAGCTTTCTTT. Protein: CASSQSKSFEDTEAFF.

The chain has TRBV28 and TRBJ2-7; no definite D call. Germline V gene sequence: CDR1 MDHEN, CDR2 SYDVKM. The CDR3 is 12 amino acids. Trimming removed 3 bases at V and 3 bases at J, with 6 bases between. DNA of the CDR3: TGTGCCAGCAGTTTCCGTTACTACGAGCAGTACTTC. Translation gives CASSFRYYEQYF.

V usage is TRBV5-6 and J usage is TRBJ2-2; D may be TRBD2 (6 bases). This CDR3 is 15 amino acids long. The V gene lost 0 bases and the J gene lost 2 bases, with 8 bases spanning the gap. CDR1 is SGHDT, CDR2 YYEEEE, per germline. In DNA, the CDR3 is TGTGCCAGCAGCTTGGTGGGGGGAAACACCGGGGAGCTGTTTTTT. Translating it yields CASSLVGGNTGELFF.

The chain has TRBV6-5 and TRBJ2-7; weak D call: TRBD2 (6 bases). V lost 2 bases, J lost 0 bases, and 14 bases lay in between. CDR3 length: 16 residues. Germline V gene sequence: CDR1 MNHEY, CDR2 SVGAGI. CDR3 sequence reads: CASSYLRDPISYEQYF. CDR3 DNA: TGTGCCAGCAGTTACCTGCGGGACCCCATCTCCTACGAGCAGTACTTC.

As DNA, the CDR3 is TGTGCCAGCTCACCACGACAGGCCTCCTACGAGCAGTACTTC. It encodes CASSPRQASYEQYF. This chain uses TRBV18 with TRBJ2-7, with D perhaps matching TRBD1 (6 bases). From germline, CDR1 is KGHSH and CDR2 LQKENI. CDR3 size: 14 residues. V gave up 1 base and J gave up 0 bases, with 7 bases separating them. The entire variable domain, with the rest obtained from reference TRBV18 and TRBJ2-7, is as follows: NAGVMQNPRHLVRRRGQEARLRCSPMKGHSHVYWYRQLPEEGLKFMVYLQKENIIDESGMPKERFSAEFPKEGPSILRIQQVVRGDSAAYFCASSPRQASYEQYFGPGTRLTVT.

The chain has TRBV5-1 and TRBJ1-3, with a possible D match to TRBD1 (6 bases). V was cut by 0 bases and J by 4 bases, with 11 bases left in between. Per germline, CDR1 SGHRS and CDR2 YFSETQ. This CDR3 region has 15 residues. In DNA form, the CDR3 reads TGCGCCAGCAGCTTGGATGGGGGCGCGGGAAACACCATATATTTT. It translates to CASSLDGGAGNTIYF.